One and the same sample provided the 21 T cell receptor beta chains below, sequenced in a study of blood T cell repertoires in COVID-19. The table came from immunoSEQ multiplex PCR; TCRdb's copy has only in-frame clones and leaves some out. The profile shows a few hundred thousand clones, about 85% of them singletons. Specimen: PBMCs or T cells enriched from blood (not recorded which). All receptors derive from a woman aged 30 to 39 who had recovered from COVID-19.

The J gene is TRBJ1-5, the V gene TRBV30, with D possibly TRBD1 on 6 matching bases. The CDR3 spans 14 residues. Germline V CDR1 and CDR2: GTSNPN, SVGIG (reference sequence). Trimming left V 1 base short and J 5 bases short, with 12 bases between. The chain's CDR3 is CAWSENRVDQPQHF. CDR3 nucleotide sequence: TGTGCCTGGAGTGAGAACAGGGTAGATCAGCCCCAGCATTTT.

This chain connects TRBV5-5 to TRBJ1-2, with TRBD1 identical over 9 bases. CDR3 length: 17 amino acids. After removal of 4 bases from V and 2 bases from J, the junction contained 12 bases not matched to a gene. Germline V gene lookup returns CDR1 SGHKS and CDR2 YYEKEE (reference sequence). CDR3 protein: CASSPLRGTGRNYGYTF. The DNA of the CDR3 is TGTGCCAGCAGCCCATTAAGGGGGACAGGGCGGAACTATGGCTACACCTTC.

This rearrangement joins TRBV5-1 to TRBJ2-3; D is unresolved. The germline V gene encodes CDR1 SGHRS and CDR2 YFSETQ. Trimming pared 0 bases from V and 3 bases from J, leaving 11 bases between. This CDR3 is 15 amino acids long. The CDR3 loop reads CASSLVGQTTDTQYF. The CDR3 coding sequence is TGCGCCAGCAGCTTGGTCGGTCAGACTACAGATACGCAGTATTTT. Full variable domain (remainder filled in from reference TRBV5-1 and TRBJ2-3): KAGVTQTPRYLIKTRGQQVTLSCSPISGHRSVSWYQQTPGQGLQFLFEYFSETQRNKGNFPGRFSGRQFSNSRSEMNVSTLELGDSALYLCASSLVGQTTDTQYFGPGTRLTVL.

The V gene is TRBV12-5, the J gene TRBJ2-1, with D possibly TRBD1 on 5 matching bases. Germline V gene sequence: CDR1 LGHNT, CDR2 FRNRAP. The CDR3 is made up of 14 amino acids. V was pared by 2 bases and J by 6 bases, with 11 bases between. CDR3 DNA: TGTGCTAGTGGTTTGAGGTCTCAGGGCAATGAGCAGTTCTTC. Its protein is CASGLRSQGNEQFF.

The V gene is TRBV20-1, the J gene TRBJ2-5; D not certain. Trimming took 5 bases from V and 5 from J, leaving 9 bases between them. The CDR3 extends over 11 amino acids. Germline-derived CDR1 and CDR2 are DFQATT and SNEGSKA (reference sequence). CDR3 bases: TGCAGTGCTTCGCACCGGGAGACCCAGTACTTC. Residues: CSASHRETQYF.

In regard to this clone: One junction end disagrees with the germline gene, perhaps due to a read error. J is TRBJ2-2 and V is TRBV7-8, with D maybe TRBD2 (6 bases). Germline V gives CDR1 SGHVS, CDR2 FQNEAQ. The CDR3 extends over 14 amino acids. The CDR3 DNA is TGTGCCAGCAGCTTCGAGGCGGCCGGAGGGGAGTTGTTTTTT. As protein: CASSFEAAGGELFF.

The CDR3 coding sequence is TGTGCCAGCAGCCCGGACAGGGGCTACGAGCAGTACTTC. Encoded protein: CASSPDRGYEQYF. The chain uses TRBV7-9 and TRBJ2-7; 9 bases align to TRBD1. There are 13 residues in the CDR3. Germline V lookup: CDR1 SEHNR, CDR2 FQNEAQ (reference sequence). V trimming: 5 bases; J trimming: 3 bases; junction bases outside the gene matches: 2.

The chain joins TRBV5-6 to TRBJ1-2; TRBD1 matches 7 bases. The germline CDR1 and CDR2 sequences are SGHDT and YYEEEE. The CDR3 is 15 amino acids. The V and J ends lost 1 base and 0 bases, in that order; junction bases with no gene match: 3. CDR3 sequence (DNA): TGTGCCAGCAGCTTGCGGGACAGAACTAACTATGGCTACACCTTC. It yields the protein CASSLRDRTNYGYTF.

This clone was seen once. V and J are TRBV4-3 and TRBJ1-4; D ambiguous. Germline V gene data show CDR1 as LGHNA and CDR2 as YSLEER. The CDR3 spans 15 residues. V was cut by 4 bases and J by 3 bases, with 12 bases left in between. CDR3 in amino acids: CASSPRFPSNEKLFF. The CDR3 region has the DNA TGCGCCAGCAGCCCCCGTTTCCCTTCTAATGAAAAACTGTTTTTT.

This chain connects TRBV5-1 to TRBJ1-2; D uncertain. The germline V gene encodes CDR1 SGHRS and CDR2 YFSETQ. V lost 5 bases to trimming and J lost 4 bases, with 18 bases between them. The CDR3 runs 15 residues. This CDR3 reads CASRPGSTSLYGYTF. The CDR3 DNA reads TGCGCCAGCAGGCCGGGGTCCACCTCGCTCTATGGCTACACCTTC.

The V and J genes are TRBV5-4 and TRBJ2-3, with D possibly TRBD1 on 5 matching bases. In germline, CDR1 is SGHNT, CDR2 YYREEE (reference sequence). CDR3 length: 14 amino acids. The V and J ends lost 3 bases and 0 bases respectively, with 8 bases between them. The CDR3 spells CASSSKGSTDTQYF. The CDR3 region has the DNA TGTGCCAGCAGCTCTAAGGGGAGCACAGATACGCAGTATTTT.

The chain combines TRBV2 with TRBJ1-1; D is undetermined. CDR3 length equals 15 residues. In germline, CDR1 is SNHLY, CDR2 FYNNEI. V was cut by 0 bases and J by 4 bases, with 12 bases left in between. The chain's CDR3 is CASSEAGKLSTEAFF. As DNA, the CDR3 is TGTGCCAGCAGTGAAGCCGGGAAGTTGAGCACTGAAGCTTTCTTT.

This chain joins TRBV5-1 and TRBJ1-2; no clear D gene. There are 16 residues in the CDR3. Germline lookup yields CDR1 SGHRS and CDR2 YFSETQ. The V gene lost 0 bases and the J gene lost 4 bases, with 16 bases spanning the gap. CDR3 in amino acids: CASSLDAGRGVYGYTF. For the CDR3, the DNA is TGCGCCAGCAGCTTGGATGCGGGCCGCGGCGTCTATGGCTACACCTTC.

This clone was observed once. V and J are TRBV27 and TRBJ2-1, with D hard to call. The CDR3 spans 12 residues. Germline V CDR1 and CDR2: MNHEY, SMNVEV (reference sequence). V shed 3 bases and J shed 7 bases, with 7 bases lying between them. The CDR3 is CASSLYRNEQFF. The CDR3 bases are TGTGCCAGCAGTTTGTACCGGAATGAGCAGTTCTTC.

The rearrangement uses TRBV5-1 and TRBJ1-2, with 9 bases identical to TRBD1. CDR1 is SGHRS and CDR2 is YFSETQ in the germline V gene. The CDR3 totals 15 residues. V was pared by 4 bases and J by 4 bases, with 8 bases of the junction left unmatched. CDR3 sequence: CASSPAGTGTYGYTF. The CDR3 nucleotides read TGCGCCAGCAGCCCGGCCGGGACAGGGACCTATGGCTACACCTTC.

The chain is built from TRBV7-2 and TRBJ2-6; 9 nucleotides agree with TRBD1. Germline CDR1 reads SGHTA; CDR2 reads FQGNSA. The CDR3 runs 17 residues. The J segment lost 0 bases and the V segment lost 5 bases, leaving 5 bases of the junction unmatched. CDR3 in DNA: TGTGCCAGCAGCCGGACAGGGGCGGCCTCTGGGGCCAACGTCCTGACTTTC. Protein product: CASSRTGAASGANVLTF.

V gene TRBV6-5 combines with J gene TRBJ2-7, with D perhaps matching TRBD1 (6 bases). The V gene lost 5 bases and the J gene lost 2 bases, with 16 bases spanning the gap. The CDR3 is 15 residues long. Germline loops: CDR1 MNHEY, CDR2 SVGAGI. CDR3 sequence reads: CASSPRTAQTYEQYF. CDR3 bases: TGTGCCAGCAGTCCCCGGACAGCGCAGACCTACGAGCAGTACTTC.

This chain links TRBV6-2 or TRBV6-3 with TRBJ2-7, with D maybe TRBD2 (5 bases). The ends were cut back, 0 bases at V and 4 bases at J, with 13 bases in the middle. The germline V gene has CDR1 MNHEY and CDR2 SVGEGT. The CDR3 is 15 residues long. The CDR3 DNA reads TGTGCCAGCAGTTACTCGGTCGGGGTACGTTACGAGCAGTACTTC. It encodes CASSYSVGVRYEQYF.

V gene TRBV7-6 combines with J gene TRBJ2-5; weak D call: TRBD1 (7 bases). V shed 5 bases and J shed 1 base, with 20 bases lying between them. CDR1 is SGHVS, CDR2 FNYEAQ, per germline. The CDR3 has 17 amino acids. CDR3 DNA: TGTGCCAGCAGCACACAACTGAATCAGGGGGGCCAAGAGACCCAGTACTTC. Translated: CASSTQLNQGGQETQYF. Complete variable domain (other parts from reference TRBV7-6 and TRBJ2-5): GAGVSQSPRYKVTKRGQDVALRCDPISGHVSLYWYRQALGQGPEFLTYFNYEAQQDKSGLPNDRFSAERPEGSISTLTIQRTEQRDSAMYRCASSTQLNQGGQETQYFGPGTRLLVL.

The V and J genes are TRBV19 and TRBJ1-2; D is undetermined. The V end was cut by 1 base, the J end by 0 bases, with 9 bases between. This CDR3 has 15 residues. The germline V gene encodes CDR1 LNHDA and CDR2 SQIVND (reference sequence). CDR3 residues: CASSIGSLSNYGYTF. DNA for the CDR3: TGTGCCAGTAGTATAGGCTCACTCTCTAACTATGGCTACACCTTC.

This chain connects TRBV6-5 to TRBJ2-6; D is undetermined. The CDR3 contains 14 residues. Germline CDR1 is MNHEY and CDR2 is SVGAGI. V lost 3 bases and J 2 bases, leaving 5 bases between the germline ends. CDR3 nucleotides: TGTGCCAGCAGTTATATTGCTGGGGCCAACGTCCTGACTTTC. Encoded protein: CASSYIAGANVLTF.